This T cell receptor (beta chain) is drawn from a study of blood T cell repertoires in COVID-19. The junction had 7 bases not matched to a gene; V was cut back by 0 bases and J by 9 bases. The CDR3 spans 15 residues. The germline V gene has CDR1 MGHRA and CDR2 YSYEKL. In the study's own analysis: Cell counts per sample came from amplifying reference gene primers. Using immunoSEQ multiplex PCR, the repertoire was profiled, and TCRdb retains in-frame clones only, with some absent. D and trimming come from the DNA, and the V and J calls and clone size come from that table. Of some 91,000 clones detected, 90% appear once; the ten largest clones hold approximately 1.5%.

The source is a man between 60 and 70 years old with acute or convalescent COVID-19. Material: peripheral blood. This sequence joins TRBV4-1 and TRBJ1-3; 8 nucleotides agree with TRBD1. CDR3 in DNA: TGCGCCAGCAGCCAAGAAGACAGGGGAAAAGGCACCATATATTTT. Amino acids: CASSQEDRGKGTIYF.